These 29 T cell receptor beta chains originate from one sample sequenced in a study of blood T cell repertoires in COVID-19. Method: immunoSEQ multiplex PCR; TCRdb's copy keeps in-frame clones and lacks some. The data contain 110,000 to 150,000 clones, 86% of them singletons. The source material was PBMCs or T cells enriched from blood (not recorded which). The receptors derive from a man between 50 and 59 years old who had recovered from COVID-19.

This chain connects TRBV5-5 to TRBJ2-1; TRBD2 agrees at 8 bases. The CDR3 length is 15 residues. With V trimmed by 2 bases and J by 4 bases, 5 bases remained unmatched. CDR1 is SGHKS, CDR2 YYEKEE, per germline (reference sequence). CDR3 bases: TGTGCCAGCAGCTTAGCGGGAGAGATATACAATGAGCAGTTCTTC. Translating it yields CASSLAGEIYNEQFF.

V gene TRBV4-2 combines with J gene TRBJ1-6; 8 bases map to TRBD1. This CDR3 has 14 amino acids. Germline V gene lookup returns CDR1 LGHNA and CDR2 YNFKEQ. With V trimmed by 5 bases and J by 8 bases, 5 bases remained unmatched. CDR3: CASSIQGADSPLHF. The CDR3 DNA follows: TGTGCCAGCAGCATTCAGGGGGCGGATTCACCCCTCCACTTT.

V usage is TRBV7-2 and J usage is TRBJ2-5, with unresolved D. This CDR3 contains 14 residues. The germline CDR1 and CDR2 sequences are SGHTA and FQGNSA. Trimming left V 0 bases short and J 2 bases short, with 7 bases between. The CDR3 region is CASSLAPVQETQYF. CDR3 DNA sequence: TGTGCCAGCAGCTTAGCCCCAGTTCAAGAGACCCAGTACTTC. The full variable domain, completed using reference TRBV7-2 and TRBJ2-5, is GAGVSQSPSNKVTEKGKDVELRCDPISGHTALYWYRQSLGQGLEFLIYFQGNSAPDKSGLPSDRFSAERTGGSVSTLTIQRTQQEDSAVYLCASSLAPVQETQYFGPGTRLLVL.

The chain joins TRBV7-9 to TRBJ1-1, with 9 bases that match TRBD1. The CDR3 runs to 15 residues. The ends lost 5 bases at V and 6 bases at J; junction bases unmatched: 10. Germline-derived CDR1 and CDR2 are SEHNR and FQNEAQ (reference sequence). The CDR3 reads CASSKKQGAAAEAFF. CDR3 DNA sequence: TGTGCCAGCAGCAAAAAACAGGGGGCTGCGGCTGAAGCTTTCTTT.

This sequence joins TRBV7-2 and TRBJ2-3; tentative D call: TRBD1 (5 bases). CDR3 size: 15 residues. Germline V gene lookup returns CDR1 SGHTA and CDR2 FQGNSA. The V end lost 5 bases, the J end lost 6 bases, and 18 bases lay between the germline ends. The CDR3 sequence: CASSPKGILGDTQYF. The CDR3 nucleotides read TGTGCCAGCAGCCCTAAGGGGATTCTTGGCGATACGCAGTATTTT.

The V call is TRBV19, the J call TRBJ2-1, with 10 positions matching TRBD2. Germline V lookup: CDR1 LNHDA, CDR2 SQIVND (reference sequence). The CDR3 runs to 15 residues. The V gene end was trimmed by 7 bases and the J gene end by 4 bases; junction bases not matched to a gene: 7. CDR3 nucleotide sequence: TGTGCCAGTACGTCTCTAGCGGGGGTATACAATGAGCAGTTCTTC. Translation: CASTSLAGVYNEQFF.

The chain uses TRBV7-2 and TRBJ2-4; the match to TRBD2 covers 16 bases. This CDR3 region has 18 residues. Germline lookup yields CDR1 SGHTA and CDR2 FQGNSA. Losses at the gene ends were 5 bases for V and 6 bases for J; bases not matched to a gene: 10. CDR3 amino acids: CASSPRGTSGGARNIQYF. Written as DNA, the CDR3 is TGTGCCAGCAGCCCCCGAGGGACTAGCGGGGGGGCTAGAAACATTCAGTACTTC. The whole variable domain, remainder taken from reference TRBV7-2 and TRBJ2-4, is GAGVSQSPSNKVTEKGKDVELRCDPISGHTALYWYRQSLGQGLEFLIYFQGNSAPDKSGLPSDRFSAERTGGSVSTLTIQRTQQEDSAVYLCASSPRGTSGGARNIQYFGAGTRLSVL.

This chain's CDR3 is CASSPQHGQGNSPLHF. CDR3 sequence (DNA): TGTGCCAGCAGCCCCCAGCATGGACAGGGGAATTCACCCCTCCACTTT. The chain carries TRBV9 and TRBJ1-6; 9 bases match TRBD1. V lost 4 bases to trimming and J lost 7 bases; unmatched junction nucleotides: 9. The V gene's germline CDR1 is SGDLS and CDR2 YYNGEE. The length of the CDR3 is 16 residues.

This clone has only a few counts. This chain uses TRBV18 with TRBJ1-6; D is perhaps TRBD1 (5 bases). The germline V and J ends were trimmed by 3 bases and 7 bases, with 13 bases remaining between them. CDR3 length: 15 residues. Per the germline V gene, CDR1 is KGHSH and CDR2 is LQKENI. CDR3 bases: TGTGCCAGCTCACCGAGCGGGGCGTTAAATTCACCCCTCCACTTT. Translated, it gives CASSPSGALNSPLHF.

This chain uses TRBV6-5 with TRBJ2-1; TRBD1 aligns across 8 bases. Germline loops: CDR1 MNHEY, CDR2 SVGAGI. The CDR3 has 15 residues. V shed 2 bases, J shed 6 bases, and the junction held 6 bases outside the gene matches. The CDR3 coding sequence is TGTGCCAGCAGTTACGGACAGGGAGGTGGCAATGAGCAGTTCTTC. The encoded protein is CASSYGQGGGNEQFF.

The chain combines TRBV5-4 with TRBJ1-6, with TRBD1 as a possible D gene (6 bases). V dropped 4 bases and J dropped 5 bases, with 13 bases sitting between them. This CDR3 has 15 amino acids. Germline V CDR1 and CDR2: SGHNT, YYREEE (reference sequence). The chain's CDR3 is CASSLDRSNNSPLHF. Here the CDR3 DNA reads TGTGCCAGCAGCCTGGACAGATCGAATAATTCACCCCTCCACTTT.

The rearrangement links TRBV24-1 to TRBJ2-1, with D possibly matching TRBD2 (6 bases). V lost 4 bases, J lost 5 bases, and 20 bases lay in between. Germline CDR1 is KGHDR and CDR2 is SFDVKD. The CDR3 loop spans 17 amino acids. Written as DNA, the CDR3 is TGTGCCACCAGTGACCTCCAAGGGCGCGGGGCCAACAATGAGCAGTTCTTC. Its translation: CATSDLQGRGANNEQFF.

The rearrangement joins TRBV2 to TRBJ1-1; D call uncertain. V lost 6 bases, J lost 8 bases, and 7 bases lay in between. CDR1 is SNHLY, CDR2 FYNNEI, per germline. The CDR3 is made up of 10 amino acids. The CDR3 DNA sequence: TGTGCCAGCAGAGCCGGGGAAGCTTTCTTT. Translation gives CASRAGEAFF.

This clone was observed a single time. The rearrangement links TRBV9 to TRBJ2-7, with 8 bases aligning to TRBD1. The CDR3 extends over 14 amino acids. CDR1 is SGDLS and CDR2 is YYNGEE in the germline V gene. V shed 4 bases, J shed 5 bases, and the junction held 8 bases outside the gene matches. CDR3 coding DNA: TGTGCCAGCAGCCCTCGGACAGGGAAGGACGAGCAGTACTTC. It yields the protein CASSPRTGKDEQYF.

The gene calls are TRBV6-5 and TRBJ1-2; 8 nucleotides agree with TRBD1. The germline V gene encodes CDR1 MNHEY and CDR2 SVGAGI. The V gene end was trimmed by 6 bases and the J gene end by 0 bases; junction bases not matched to a gene: 3. This CDR3 is 14 amino acids long. CDR3 sequence (DNA): TGTGCCAGCAGCGACAGGGGTACTAACTATGGCTACACCTTC. Its protein product is CASSDRGTNYGYTF.

This rearrangement joins TRBV4-2 to TRBJ1-2, with 9 bases lining up with TRBD1. The CDR3 covers 15 residues. Unmatched junction bases numbered 5, after V lost 4 bases and J lost 2 bases. The germline V gene has CDR1 LGHNA and CDR2 YNFKEQ. CDR3 sequence: CASSRRTGENYGYTF. For the CDR3, the DNA is TGTGCCAGCAGCCGCAGGACAGGGGAGAACTATGGCTACACCTTC.

The chain employs TRBV4-2 and TRBJ2-3, with 9 bases identical to TRBD2. V shed 0 bases, J shed 5 bases, and the junction held 9 bases outside the gene matches. This CDR3 region has 17 residues. In germline, CDR1 is LGHNA, CDR2 YNFKEQ. The CDR3 sequence: CASSQDSAGGLKDTQYF. CDR3 sequence (DNA): TGTGCCAGCAGCCAAGATTCGGCGGGGGGGCTTAAAGATACGCAGTATTTT.

The CDR3 DNA sequence: TGTGCCATCAGTGATTACACCAATCAGCCCCAGCATTTT. It codes for CAISDYTNQPQHF. The genes are TRBV10-3 and TRBJ1-5; D call uncertain. Germline CDR1 ENHRY, CDR2 SYGVKD. V was pared by 3 bases and J by 3 bases, with 6 bases between. The CDR3 runs 13 residues.

As for this clone: A read error may produce the germline difference seen at one junction end. This rearrangement joins TRBV28 to TRBJ2-5; TRBD1 matches at 9 bases. Per the germline V gene, CDR1 is MDHEN and CDR2 is SYDVKM. This CDR3 is 14 amino acids long. The CDR3 region is CASTLQGAGETQYF. CDR3 DNA: TGTGCCAGCACTTTACAGGGGGCGGGGGAGACCCAGTACTTC.

This clone was seen a handful of times. V gene TRBV15 combines with J gene TRBJ1-6, with D possibly matching TRBD1 (5 bases). Germline-derived CDR1 and CDR2 are LNHNV and YYDKDF (reference sequence). The V gene lost 0 bases and the J gene lost 10 bases, with 25 bases spanning the gap. This CDR3 spans 19 amino acids. CDR3 sequence: CATSREGAGTRLLGSPLHF. DNA of the CDR3: TGTGCCACCAGCAGAGAAGGTGCGGGGACTAGGCTGTTAGGGTCACCCCTCCACTTT.

J is TRBJ1-2 and V is TRBV10-3; no reliable D call. Germline-derived CDR1 and CDR2 are ENHRY and SYGVKD. Trimming removed 3 bases at V and 7 bases at J, with 12 bases between. This CDR3 is built from 13 residues. CDR3 sequence: CAISELGVGGYTF. The CDR3 coding sequence is TGTGCCATCAGTGAACTGGGAGTTGGTGGCTACACCTTC.

V is TRBV24-1 and J is TRBJ1-5; 9 nucleotides match TRBD1. The CDR3 totals 15 residues. J lost 6 bases, V lost 4 bases, and 6 bases had no gene match. The germline CDR1 and CDR2 sequences are KGHDR and SFDVKD. CDR3 coding DNA: TGTGCCACCAGTGACCCCCGGACAGGGGCTCAGCCCCAGCATTTT. It is translated as CATSDPRTGAQPQHF.

The chain recombines TRBV4-1 with TRBJ1-1; no clear D. The germline CDR1 and CDR2 sequences are MGHRA and YSYEKL. Trimming removed 0 bases from V and 5 bases from J, with 13 bases in between. The length of the CDR3 is 15 residues. This CDR3 is CASSQDLAGRTEAFF. The CDR3 nucleotides are TGCGCCAGCAGCCAAGATCTTGCCGGGAGGACTGAAGCTTTCTTT.

The V and J genes are TRBV6-5 and TRBJ1-2; unclear D gene. Trimming cost V 6 bases and J 3 bases, with 17 bases left between them. The V gene's germline CDR1 is MNHEY and CDR2 SVGAGI. The CDR3 runs to 15 residues. The CDR3 reads CASRPGYLTHYGYTF. The CDR3 DNA follows: TGTGCCAGCAGGCCCGGGTATCTGACCCACTATGGCTACACCTTC.

The chain joins TRBV24-1 to TRBJ2-2; 8 bases map to TRBD1. V dropped 3 bases and J dropped 4; count of bases not matched to a gene: 3. Germline V gives CDR1 KGHDR, CDR2 SFDVKD. CDR3 length equals 15 residues. CDR3 nucleotides: TGTGCCACCAGTGATACAGGGGGTTTCACCGGGGAGCTGTTTTTT. Its translation is CATSDTGGFTGELFF.

The chain employs TRBV29-1 and TRBJ2-2; possibly TRBD1 for D (5 bases). Per germline, CDR1 SQVTM and CDR2 ANQGSEA. The CDR3 has 14 residues. V lost 5 bases and J 4 bases, leaving 14 bases between the germline ends. CDR3 DNA sequence: TGCAGCGTTCAGTCAGGGTGGGGCACCGGGGAGCTGTTTTTT. Protein: CSVQSGWGTGELFF.

This clone was detected only once. The chain carries TRBV5-1 and TRBJ2-2; 7 nucleotides match TRBD2. Germline V lookup: CDR1 SGHRS, CDR2 YFSETQ. Unmatched junction bases numbered 8, after V lost 0 bases and J lost 0 bases. The CDR3 runs to 18 residues. The CDR3 nucleotides are TGCGCCAGCAGCTTGGCCCCTCTAGCGGTCGCGAACACCGGGGAGCTGTTTTTT. It codes for CASSLAPLAVANTGELFF.

The chain employs TRBV6-2 or TRBV6-3 and TRBJ1-1, with 9 bases that match TRBD1. The V gene's germline CDR1 is MNHEY and CDR2 SVGEGT. The CDR3 is 18 amino acids. V dropped 5 bases and J dropped 5; count of bases not matched to a gene: 18. Written as DNA, the CDR3 is TGTGCCAGCAGTCTTGCTGTCCTCGGACAGGGGTATCGGACTGAAGCTTTCTTT. Encoded protein: CASSLAVLGQGYRTEAFF.

The rearrangement joins TRBV30 to TRBJ2-3; D might be TRBD2 (6 bases). V lost 5 bases and J lost 3, with 9 bases in between. The CDR3 covers 12 residues. From germline, CDR1 is GTSNPN and CDR2 SVGIG (reference sequence). The DNA for the CDR3 is TGTGCCTGGGCTGGGGGGACAGATACGCAGTATTTT. The encoded protein is CAWAGGTDTQYF.